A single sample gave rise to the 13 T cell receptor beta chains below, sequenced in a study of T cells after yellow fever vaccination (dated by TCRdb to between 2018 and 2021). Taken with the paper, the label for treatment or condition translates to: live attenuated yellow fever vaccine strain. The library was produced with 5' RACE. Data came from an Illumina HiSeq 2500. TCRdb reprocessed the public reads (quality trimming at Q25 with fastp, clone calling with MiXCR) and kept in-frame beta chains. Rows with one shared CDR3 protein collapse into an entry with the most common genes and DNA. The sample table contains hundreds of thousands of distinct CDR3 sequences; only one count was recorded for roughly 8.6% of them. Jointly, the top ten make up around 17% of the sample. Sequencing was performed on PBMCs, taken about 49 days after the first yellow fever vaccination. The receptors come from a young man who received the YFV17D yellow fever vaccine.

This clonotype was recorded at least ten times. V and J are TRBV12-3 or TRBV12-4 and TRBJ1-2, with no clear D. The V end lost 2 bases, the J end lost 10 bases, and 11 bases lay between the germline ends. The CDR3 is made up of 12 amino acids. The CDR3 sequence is CASSLLGRDYTF. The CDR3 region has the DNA TGTGCCAGCAGTTTATTGGGCCGGGACTACACCTTC.

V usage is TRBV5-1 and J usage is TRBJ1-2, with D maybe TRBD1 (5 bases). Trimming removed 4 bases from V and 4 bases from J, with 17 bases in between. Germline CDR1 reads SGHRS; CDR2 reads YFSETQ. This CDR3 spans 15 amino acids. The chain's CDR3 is CASSPEWGGGYGYTF. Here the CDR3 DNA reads TGCGCCAGCAGCCCAGAGTGGGGTGGGGGCTATGGCTACACCTTC.

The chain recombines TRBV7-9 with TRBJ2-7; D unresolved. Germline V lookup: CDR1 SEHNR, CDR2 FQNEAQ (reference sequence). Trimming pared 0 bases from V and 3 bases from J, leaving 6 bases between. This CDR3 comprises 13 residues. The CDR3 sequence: CASSLARGYEQYV. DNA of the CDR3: TGTGCCAGCAGCTTAGCACGCGGCTACGAGCAGTACGTC.

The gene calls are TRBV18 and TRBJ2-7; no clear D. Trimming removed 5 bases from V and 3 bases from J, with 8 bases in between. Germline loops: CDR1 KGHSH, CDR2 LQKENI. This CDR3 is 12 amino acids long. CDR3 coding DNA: TGTGCCAGCTCAGTGAATGACTACGAGCAGTACGTC. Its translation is CASSVNDYEQYV.

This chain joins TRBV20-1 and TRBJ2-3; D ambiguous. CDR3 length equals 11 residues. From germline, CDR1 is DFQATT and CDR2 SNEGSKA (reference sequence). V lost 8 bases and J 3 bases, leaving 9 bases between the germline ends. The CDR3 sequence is CSCRPTDTQYF. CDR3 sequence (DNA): TGCAGTTGCCGGCCGACAGATACGCAGTATTTT.

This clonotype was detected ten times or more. The DNA for the CDR3 is TGCGCCAGCAGTCACGGATTTTCCTACAATGAGCAGTTCTTC. It yields the protein CASSHGFSYNEQFF. The chain has TRBV23-1 and TRBJ2-1; no clear D gene. TRBV23-1 is reported as an ORF; its role is uncertain. The CDR3 extends over 14 amino acids. The germline V and J ends were trimmed by 3 bases and 1 base, with 7 bases remaining between them.

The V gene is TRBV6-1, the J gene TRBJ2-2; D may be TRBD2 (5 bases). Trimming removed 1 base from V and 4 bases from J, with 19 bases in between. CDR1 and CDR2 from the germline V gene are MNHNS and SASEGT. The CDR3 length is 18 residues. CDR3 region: CASSEGVWETRATGELFF. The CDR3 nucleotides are TGTGCCAGCAGTGAAGGGGTATGGGAGACACGGGCCACCGGGGAGCTGTTTTTT.

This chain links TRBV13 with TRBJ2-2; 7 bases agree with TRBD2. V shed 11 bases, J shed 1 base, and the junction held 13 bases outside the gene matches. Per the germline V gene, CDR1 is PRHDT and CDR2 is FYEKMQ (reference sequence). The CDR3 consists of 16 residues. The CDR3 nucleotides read TGTGCCTGCCTAAGCCGGGGGGTATGGAACACCGGGGAGCTGTTTTTT. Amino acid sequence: CACLSRGVWNTGELFF. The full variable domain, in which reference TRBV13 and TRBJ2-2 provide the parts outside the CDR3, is AAGVIQSPRHLIKEKRETATLKCYPIPRHDTVYWYQQGPGQDPQFLISFYEKMQSDKGSIPDRFSAQQFSDYHSELNMSSLELGDSALYFCACLSRGVWNTGELFFGEGSRLTVL.

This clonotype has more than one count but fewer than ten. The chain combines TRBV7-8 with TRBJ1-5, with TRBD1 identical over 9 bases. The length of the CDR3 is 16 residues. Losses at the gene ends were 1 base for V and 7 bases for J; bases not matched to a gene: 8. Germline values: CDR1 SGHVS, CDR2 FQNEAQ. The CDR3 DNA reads TGTGCCAGCAGCTTAGACTCGGGACAGGGATACCAGCCCCAGCATTTT. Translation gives CASSLDSGQGYQPQHF.

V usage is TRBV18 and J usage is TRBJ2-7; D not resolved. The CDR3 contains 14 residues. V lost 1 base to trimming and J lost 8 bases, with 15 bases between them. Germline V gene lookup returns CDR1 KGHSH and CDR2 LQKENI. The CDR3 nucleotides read TGTGCCAGCTCACCACGTCCCCAGCTTATGAAGCAGTACTTC. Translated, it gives CASSPRPQLMKQYF. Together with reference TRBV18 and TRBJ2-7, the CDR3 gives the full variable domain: NAGVMQNPRHLVRRRGQEARLRCSPMKGHSHVYWYRQLPEEGLKFMVYLQKENIIDESGMPKERFSAEFPKEGPSILRIQQVVRGDSAAYFCASSPRPQLMKQYFGPGTRLTVT.

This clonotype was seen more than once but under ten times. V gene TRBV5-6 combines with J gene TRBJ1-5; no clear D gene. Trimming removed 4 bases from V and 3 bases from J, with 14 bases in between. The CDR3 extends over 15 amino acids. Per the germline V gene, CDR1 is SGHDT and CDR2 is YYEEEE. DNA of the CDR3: TGTGCCAGCAGCCACTCACCAGAGTTCAATCAGCCCCAGCATTTT. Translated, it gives CASSHSPEFNQPQHF.

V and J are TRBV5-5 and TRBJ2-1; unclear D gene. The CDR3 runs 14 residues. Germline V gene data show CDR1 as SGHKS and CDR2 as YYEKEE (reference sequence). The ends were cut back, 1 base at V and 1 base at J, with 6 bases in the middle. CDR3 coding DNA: TGTGCCAGCAGCTTGAGTAGGTCCTACAATGAGCAGTTCTTC. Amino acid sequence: CASSLSRSYNEQFF. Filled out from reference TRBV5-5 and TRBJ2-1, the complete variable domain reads DAGVTQSPTHLIKTRGQQVTLRCSPISGHKSVSWYQQVLGQGPQFIFQYYEKEERGRGNFPDRFSARQFPNYSSELNVNALLLGDSALYLCASSLSRSYNEQFFGPGTRLTVL.

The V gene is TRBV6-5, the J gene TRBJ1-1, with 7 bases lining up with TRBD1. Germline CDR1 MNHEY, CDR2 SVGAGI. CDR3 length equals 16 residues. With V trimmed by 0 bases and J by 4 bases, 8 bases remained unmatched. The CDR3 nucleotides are TGTGCCAGCAGTTACTCCACACAGGGGATCGGCACTGAAGCTTTCTTT. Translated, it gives CASSYSTQGIGTEAFF.